Presented here are 21 T cell receptor beta chains from one specimen sequenced in a study of post-analysis software for immune sequencing data. These receptors lack a known antigen. Unique molecular identifiers were present in the TCR beta cDNA libraries. TCRdb used MiXCR to reprocess the PCR reads, holding one entry per CDR3 protein. The sample holds fewer than 850,000 distinct CDR3 sequences, roughly 27% seen once. Study-level points and caveats: Elevated frequency relative to controls characterized several TRBV segments in patients, TRBV5-6, TRBV5-1 and TRBV20-1 among them.

The material sequenced was blood. All receptors derive from a girl under 18 with multiple sclerosis.

The chain employs TRBV5-1 and TRBJ1-2; 8 bases match TRBD1. Germline V lookup: CDR1 SGHRS, CDR2 YFSETQ. The CDR3 consists of 14 residues. Losses at the gene ends were 4 bases for V and 4 bases for J; bases not matched to a gene: 6. CDR3: CASSEGQGGYGYTF. As DNA, the CDR3 is TGCGCCAGCAGCGAAGGACAGGGCGGCTATGGCTACACCTTC.

The chain couples TRBV14 to TRBJ2-5; possible D gene TRBD2, 5 bases. This CDR3 contains 15 residues. The germline V gene has CDR1 SGHDN and CDR2 FVKESK. Trimming stripped 1 base from V and 5 bases from J, with 14 bases between. The CDR3 DNA reads TGTGCCAGCAGCCAAGGGAGGAACAAAAGGGAGACCCAGTACTTC. Its translation is CASSQGRNKRETQYF.

The V and J genes are TRBV6-5 and TRBJ1-2, with 8 bases lining up with TRBD1. CDR3 length equals 15 residues. The germline gives CDR1 MNHEY, CDR2 SVGAGI. V was pared by 0 bases and J by 7 bases, with 7 bases of the junction left unmatched. This CDR3 reads CASSYSTGGGFGYTF. CDR3 DNA: TGTGCCAGCAGTTACTCTACAGGGGGGGGTTTTGGCTACACCTTC.

The chain recombines TRBV20-1 with TRBJ1-2; D is possibly TRBD1 (6 bases). Between the trimmed V and J ends, which lost 0 bases and 4 bases, there was a span of 9 bases. Germline V gene data show CDR1 as DFQATT and CDR2 as SNEGSKA (reference sequence). This CDR3 is 13 amino acids long. The CDR3 sequence: CSAREGARYGYTF. CDR3 DNA sequence: TGCAGTGCTAGAGAGGGGGCACGCTATGGCTACACCTTC.

The CDR3, as DNA: TGTGCCAGCAGCTCCCTGGACGGAACCTACAATGAGCAGTTCTTC. Translation: CASSSLDGTYNEQFF. The chain employs TRBV9 and TRBJ2-1, with D hard to call. The CDR3 totals 15 residues. CDR1 is SGDLS, CDR2 YYNGEE, per germline. The V and J ends lost 4 bases and 2 bases respectively, with 13 bases between them.

This clonotype has only a few counts. J is TRBJ2-4 and V is TRBV6-6, with a weak D call TRBD2 (6 bases). The CDR3 length is 14 residues. Germline CDR1 MNHNY, CDR2 SVGAGI (reference sequence). The ends were cut back, 0 bases at V and 10 bases at J, with 13 bases in the middle. The CDR3: CASSYSHWGEIQYF. The CDR3 DNA reads as TGTGCCAGCAGTTACTCGCACTGGGGGGAGATTCAGTACTTC.

The chain is built from TRBV10-3 and TRBJ2-3, with a possible D match to TRBD1 (6 bases). Trimming removed 8 bases from V and 0 bases from J, with 12 bases in between. This CDR3 has 14 residues. Germline V gives CDR1 ENHRY, CDR2 SYGVKD. The CDR3 spells CAIARGASTDTQYF. The CDR3 coding sequence is TGTGCCATCGCCAGGGGAGCTAGCACAGATACGCAGTATTTT.

This chain joins TRBV7-2 and TRBJ1-2; perhaps TRBD1 as D (5 bases). Trimming pared 3 bases from V and 7 bases from J, leaving 24 bases between. CDR3 length: 17 residues. Germline CDR1 reads SGHTA; CDR2 reads FQGNSA. CDR3 DNA: TGTGCCAGCAGCTTGGGCCCGGGGGAATCCCTCGGAGGTGGCTACACCTTC. The encoded protein is CASSLGPGESLGGGYTF.

This clonotype has just a few counts. The rearrangement uses TRBV7-8 and TRBJ2-7; D might be TRBD1 (5 bases). The V gene lost 5 bases and the J gene lost 2 bases, with 13 bases spanning the gap. From germline, CDR1 is SGHVS and CDR2 FQNEAQ. The CDR3 spans 14 residues. The chain's CDR3 is CASSPRRTTYEQYF. CDR3 bases: TGTGCCAGCAGCCCCCGACGGACAACCTACGAGCAGTACTTC.

Turning to this clonotype: This CDR3 is missing its conserved last phenylalanine or tryptophan, likely due to a read error. CDR3 residues: CASSLGQVSYYGYTC. For the CDR3, the DNA is TGTGCCAGCAGCCTCGGACAGGTCAGCTACTATGGCTACACCTGC. This sequence joins TRBV6-5 and TRBJ1-2, with TRBD1 matching 7 bases. The CDR3 runs 15 residues. J lost 3 bases, V lost 6 bases, and 10 bases had no gene match. The germline V gene has CDR1 MNHEY and CDR2 SVGAGI.

The J gene is TRBJ2-3, the V gene TRBV9; either TRBD1 or TRBD2 may fit D (5 bases each). Germline V CDR1 and CDR2: SGDLS, YYNGEE. The CDR3 runs 15 residues. V lost 3 bases and J lost 3, with 14 bases in between. The CDR3 nucleotides are TGTGCCAGCAGCGAGGGACCAGCGAATACAGATACGCAGTATTTT. It specifies CASSEGPANTDTQYF.

This clonotype turned up a few times. The CDR3 here is CASSLEFSAEAYEQYF. CDR3 DNA: TGTGCCAGCAGCTTAGAGTTTTCCGCGGAAGCCTACGAGCAGTACTTC. The gene calls are TRBV7-9 and TRBJ2-7; D is unresolved. V was trimmed by 1 base and J by 2 bases, leaving 15 bases between them. The CDR3 length is 16 residues. CDR1 is SEHNR and CDR2 is FQNEAQ in the germline V gene (reference sequence).

This clonotype turned up a few times. This sequence joins TRBV15 and TRBJ2-7; maybe TRBD2 (6 bases). V was pared by 7 bases and J by 0 bases, with 22 bases between. The CDR3 has 17 residues. Germline lookup yields CDR1 LNHNV and CDR2 YYDKDF (reference sequence). The CDR3 DNA follows: TGTGCCACCACTCTTACGTTCTCCGGGACTCACTCCTACGAGCAGTACTTC. It specifies CATTLTFSGTHSYEQYF.

This clonotype came up a few times. The chain has TRBV6-2 or TRBV6-3 and TRBJ2-1; maybe TRBD2 (6 bases). V dropped 4 bases and J dropped 3 bases, with 10 bases sitting between them. The length of the CDR3 is 14 residues. The germline V gene encodes CDR1 MNHEY and CDR2 SVGEGT. This CDR3 reads CASSSGLIYNEQFF. The CDR3 DNA reads as TGTGCCAGCAGTTCGGGACTTATCTACAATGAGCAGTTCTTC.

The rearrangement joins TRBV20-1 to TRBJ2-3; weak D call: TRBD1 (6 bases). Germline V gene lookup returns CDR1 DFQATT and CDR2 SNEGSKA (reference sequence). V was shortened by 0 bases and J by 2 bases, with 9 bases between the two germline ends. The CDR3 has 14 amino acids. In DNA, the CDR3 is TGCAGTGCTAGAGATTGGGACAACACAGATACGCAGTATTTT. Protein sequence: CSARDWDNTDTQYF.

This clonotype was observed a handful of times. This rearrangement joins TRBV6-2 or TRBV6-3 to TRBJ2-1; TRBD2 agrees at 11 bases. The CDR3 runs 17 residues. Germline V gene data show CDR1 as MNHEY and CDR2 as SVGEGT. V lost 2 bases, J lost 8 bases, and 11 bases stayed unmatched. The CDR3 DNA follows: TGTGCCAGCAGTTACCGTCTAGCGGGGGGCCAGGTGTATGAGCAGTTCTTC. Translation gives CASSYRLAGGQVYEQFF.

This rearrangement joins TRBV19 to TRBJ2-7; D possibly corresponds to TRBD2 (7 bases). The J call may be in error: the DNA end matches TRBJ2-4 better. Germline CDR1 LNHDA, CDR2 SQIVND (reference sequence). The CDR3 spans 15 residues. CDR3 coding DNA: TGTGCCAGTAGTATAGAGGGCAGGGGAGGGAGCATTCAGTACTTC. Amino acids: CASSIEGRGGSIQYF.

This clonotype was seen more than once but under ten times. The chain uses TRBV10-3 and TRBJ1-1; 7 nucleotides agree with TRBD1. The V gene end was trimmed by 6 bases and the J gene end by 2 bases; junction bases not matched to a gene: 6. The CDR3 is made up of 14 amino acids. Germline V gene sequence: CDR1 ENHRY, CDR2 SYGVKD. The DNA of the CDR3 is TGTGCCATCAGAAACAGACAGGGAAACACTGAAGCTTTCTTT. It encodes CAIRNRQGNTEAFF.

The chain recombines TRBV18 with TRBJ1-2; D perhaps matches TRBD1 (5 bases). The germline V gene encodes CDR1 KGHSH and CDR2 LQKENI. CDR3 length equals 14 residues. Trimming took off 2 bases at V and 4 bases at J, with 11 bases between the two ends. Written as DNA, the CDR3 is TGTGCCAGCTCACCAATTTCGGGGGGCTATGGCTACACCTTC. It is translated as CASSPISGGYGYTF.

The chain combines TRBV9 with TRBJ2-7, with 7 bases fitting TRBD2. The length of the CDR3 is 15 residues. V lost 0 bases, J lost 2 bases, and 5 bases stayed unmatched. Per the germline V gene, CDR1 is SGDLS and CDR2 is YYNGEE. CDR3 sequence (DNA): TGTGCCAGCAGCGTAGGAGCTAGCGGACCCTACGAGCAGTACTTC. Translating it yields CASSVGASGPYEQYF.

This clonotype occurred a few times. This chain links TRBV10-3 with TRBJ1-1; the D gene is possibly TRBD1 (6 bases). The germline V gene has CDR1 ENHRY and CDR2 SYGVKD. This CDR3 region has 15 residues. V dropped 6 bases and J dropped 0 bases, with 14 bases sitting between them. The CDR3 sequence: CAIREGQALNTEAFF. The CDR3, as DNA: TGTGCCATCAGAGAGGGACAAGCCCTGAACACTGAAGCTTTCTTT.